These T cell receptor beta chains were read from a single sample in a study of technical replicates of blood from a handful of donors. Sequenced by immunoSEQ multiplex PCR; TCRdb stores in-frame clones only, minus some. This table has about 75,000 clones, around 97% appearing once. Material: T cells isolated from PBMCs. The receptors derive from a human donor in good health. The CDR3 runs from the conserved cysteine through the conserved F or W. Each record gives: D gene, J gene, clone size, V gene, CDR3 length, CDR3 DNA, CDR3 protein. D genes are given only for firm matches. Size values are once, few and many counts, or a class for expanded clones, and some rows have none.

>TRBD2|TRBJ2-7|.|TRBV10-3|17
TGTGCCACAGGGGAGGGACTAGCGGGGGGAAACTCCTACGAGCAGTACTTC
CATGEGLAGGNSYEQYF
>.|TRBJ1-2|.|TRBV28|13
TGTGCCAGCAGTTTATGGTCAGGGAAGGGCTACACCTTC
CASSLWSGKGYTF
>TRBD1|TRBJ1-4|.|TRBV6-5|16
TGTGCCAGCAGTTTACTACAGGGGACTCTGGGTGAAAAACTGTTTTTT
CASSLLQGTLGEKLFF
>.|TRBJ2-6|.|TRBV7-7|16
TGTGCCAGCAGCAGGGGCGCAAGCTCTGGGGCCAACGTCCTGACTTTC
CASSRGASSGANVLTF
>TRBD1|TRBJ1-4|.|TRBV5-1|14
TGCGCCAGCAGCCTCCAGGGGGTAGGGGAAAAACTGTTTTTT
CASSLQGVGEKLFF
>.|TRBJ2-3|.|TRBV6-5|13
TGTGCCAGCAGACAGGGAAGCACAGATACGCAGTATTTT
CASRQGSTDTQYF
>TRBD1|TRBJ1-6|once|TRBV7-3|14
TGTGCCAGCAGCCTAGACAGGGTCAGGTCACCCCTCCACTTT
CASSLDRVRSPLHF
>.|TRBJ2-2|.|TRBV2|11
TGTGCCAGCAGTCTTCCCGGGGAGCTGTTTTTT
CASSLPGELFF
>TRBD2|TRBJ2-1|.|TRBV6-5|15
TGTGCCAGCAGTCCCCCTAGCGGGGGGGCCTGGGAGCAGTTCTTC
CASSPPSGGAWEQFF
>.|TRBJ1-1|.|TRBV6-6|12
TGTGCCAGCAGTTACAGCCTACAGGAAGCTTTCTTT
CASSYSLQEAFF
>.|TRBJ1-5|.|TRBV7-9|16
TGTGCCAGCAGCTTAGCTGGAGGGACCTCAGGTCAGCCCCAGCATTTT
CASSLAGGTSGQPQHF
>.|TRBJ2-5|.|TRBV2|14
TGTGCCAGCAGTGAAGGGCGGAGCGGAGAGACCCAGTACTTC
CASSEGRSGETQYF
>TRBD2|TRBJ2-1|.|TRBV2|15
TGTGCCAGCAGTGAAGGCACGGGGGGGATACGGGAGCAGTTCTTC
CASSEGTGGIREQFF
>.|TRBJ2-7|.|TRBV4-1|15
TGCGCCAGCAGCGAAGAGTGGGACACTACCTACGAGCAGTACTTC
CASSEEWDTTYEQYF
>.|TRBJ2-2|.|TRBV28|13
TGTGCCACCCGGGTCCTAACCACCGGGGAGCTGTTTTTT
CATRVLTTGELFF
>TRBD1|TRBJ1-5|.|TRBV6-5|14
TGTGCCAGCGGGGACAGGGCGGGACGTCAGCCCCAGCATTTT
CASGDRAGRQPQHF
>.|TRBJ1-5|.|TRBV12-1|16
TGTGCCAGCAGCGGCCCAATTCCAGGGTTAAATCAGCCCCAGCATTTT
CASSGPIPGLNQPQHF
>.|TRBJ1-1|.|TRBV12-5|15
TGTGCTAGTGGTAGATCCCCTCAAGGGGCCACTGAAGCTTTCTTT
CASGRSPQGATEAFF
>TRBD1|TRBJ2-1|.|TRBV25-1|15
TGTGCCAGCAGTGACCCCGGGACAGGGGGCAATGAGCAGTTCTTC
CASSDPGTGGNEQFF
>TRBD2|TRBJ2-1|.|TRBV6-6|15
TGTGCCAGCAGTTACGGGACTAGCTTCCCCAATGAGCAGTTCTTC
CASSYGTSFPNEQFF